This TCR beta chain originates from a study of OX40 agonist ivuxolimab in advanced cancers. Overall study context: Earlier treatment with anti-PD-1, anti-PD-L1 or anti-CTLA-4 was permitted, and over 35% had received some. One hepatocellular carcinoma and a couple of cutaneous melanoma patients partially responded. General study points: Among T cells, CD8+ cells averaged more expanded clones than CD4+ cells. Within 6 weeks, CD4+ and CD8+ blood T cells expanded clonally at 0.1 to 3.0 mg/kg.

Method: immunoSEQ multiplex PCR; TCRdb's copy keeps in-frame clones and lacks some. The sample contains approximately 39,000 clones, 80% to 90% of which appear only once. CDR1 WSHSY and CDR2 SAAADI come from the germline V gene. Trimming took 8 bases from V and 8 from J, leaving 15 bases between them. The CDR3 is 13 amino acids. As to this clone: Its antigen is currently unknown.

This chain joins TRBV10-2 and TRBJ2-2; D possibly corresponds to TRBD2 (6 bases). The source is an adult with an advanced solid tumor such as melanoma, head and neck, liver or kidney cancer. Specimen: CD4+ or CD8+ T cells sorted from blood, collected in a trial of the OX40 agonist ivuxolimab. The CDR3 DNA is TGCGCCAGCTGGGGACTGGGGGTGGGGGAGCTGTTTTTT. Its translation: CASWGLGVGELFF.